Detailed here is one TCR beta chain. These data are taken from a study of Graves' ophthalmopathy and Graves' hyperthyroidism. The TCR beta CDR3 regions underwent amplification from RNA transcripts. The library came from an HTBI-primed first-round RT-PCR and a second-round multiplex PCR. TCRdb recomputed calls from the multiplex PCR reads with MiXCR, one row per CDR3 protein. The data contain hundreds of thousands of distinct CDR3 sequences, 45% of them singletons. The CDR3 runs 19 residues. The J segment lost 1 base and the V segment lost 0 bases, leaving 9 bases of the junction unmatched. Germline loops: CDR1 SGDLS, CDR2 YYNGEE. Uncontrolled infections, pregnancy, lactation or other autoimmune diseases led to patient exclusion.

This sequence joins TRBV9 and TRBJ1-6; TRBD1 aligns across 8 bases. The sample was peripheral blood. This receptor was taken from an adult man with Graves' ophthalmopathy. CDR3 sequence reads: CASSVEGRGPESYNSPLHF. The CDR3 nucleotides read TGTGCCAGCAGCGTAGAGGGCAGGGGGCCAGAGTCCTATAATTCACCCCTCCACTTT. The whole variable domain, filled in from reference TRBV9 and TRBJ1-6, reads DSGVTQTPKHLITATGQRVTLRCSPRSGDLSVYWYQQSLDQGLQFLIQYYNGEERAKGNILERFSAQQFPDLHSELNLSSLELGDSALYFCASSVEGRGPESYNSPLHFGNGTRLTVT.